These T cell receptor beta chains were read from a single sample in a study of T cells after yellow fever vaccination. TCRdb analysed the 5' RACE reads with MiXCR anew, one entry per CDR3 protein. The sample carries under 400,000 distinct CDR3 sequences, approximately 12% recorded once. This specimen was CD4+ T cells sorted from PBMCs, taken 15 days after the yellow fever booster vaccination. The receptors originated from a man aged 18 to 35 who received the YFV17D yellow fever vaccine. Both conserved end residues are part of each CDR3. Each record gives: J gene, D gene, clone size, V gene, CDR3 DNA, CDR3 protein. A D gene is named only where the DNA matches it firmly. The listing skips clone size in some rows; elsewhere it reads once, few, many or a size class.

j_gene: TRBJ1-5; d_gene: NA; abundance: few; v_gene: TRBV4-2; CDR3nt: TGTGCCAGCAGCCAAGGCTCTCCAGGCCAGCCCCAGCATTTT; CDR3aa: CASSQGSPGQPQHF
j_gene: TRBJ2-3; d_gene: TRBD2; abundance: NA; v_gene: TRBV6-5; CDR3nt: TGTGCCACCCGTTGGAGCGGGGGGCGAAAAACTAGCACAGATACGCAGTATTTT; CDR3aa: CATRWSGGRKTSTDTQYF
j_gene: TRBJ1-2; d_gene: NA; abundance: NA; v_gene: TRBV5-6; CDR3nt: TGTGCCAGCAGCTCAGGACGATCCTACACCTTC; CDR3aa: CASSSGRSYTF
j_gene: TRBJ2-7; d_gene: TRBD1; abundance: NA; v_gene: TRBV7-2; CDR3nt: TGTGCCAGCAGGGGGACAGGGGGCTCCTACGAGCAGTACTTC; CDR3aa: CASRGTGGSYEQYF
j_gene: TRBJ2-3; d_gene: NA; abundance: few; v_gene: TRBV14; CDR3nt: TGTGCCAGCAGCCCGCAGGAGCGGAGGAGCACAGATACGCAGTATTTT; CDR3aa: CASSPQERRSTDTQYF
j_gene: TRBJ2-5; d_gene: TRBD2; abundance: many; v_gene: TRBV7-2; CDR3nt: TGTGCCAGCAGCCGGACTAGCGGGGGAGAGACCCAGTACTTC; CDR3aa: CASSRTSGGETQYF
j_gene: TRBJ1-1; d_gene: NA; abundance: NA; v_gene: TRBV6-1; CDR3nt: TGTGCCAGCAGTGAATACGCCAGTTCGGCAGCTTTCTTT; CDR3aa: CASSEYASSAAFF
j_gene: TRBJ2-3; d_gene: TRBD2; abundance: few; v_gene: TRBV9; CDR3nt: TGTGCCAGCAGCGTGGCGGGGGGCGCGTGGGGCACAGATACGCAGTATTTT; CDR3aa: CASSVAGGAWGTDTQYF
j_gene: TRBJ2-7; d_gene: NA; abundance: few; v_gene: TRBV7-8; CDR3nt: TGTGCCAGCAGCTTAGTGGGCGGGGAAGGCGAGCAGTACTTC; CDR3aa: CASSLVGGEGEQYF
j_gene: TRBJ1-6; d_gene: NA; abundance: NA; v_gene: TRBV5-1; CDR3nt: TGCGCCAGCAGCTTGACAGAGAGCTCCTATAATTCACCCCTCCACTTT; CDR3aa: CASSLTESSYNSPLHF
j_gene: TRBJ1-1; d_gene: NA; abundance: NA; v_gene: TRBV7-3; CDR3nt: TGTGCCAGCAGCGCTGCGACAGAAGGTTCTGAAGCTTTCTTT; CDR3aa: CASSAATEGSEAFF
j_gene: TRBJ2-1; d_gene: NA; abundance: NA; v_gene: TRBV18; CDR3nt: TGTGCCAGCTCAGGCGGGACACCCAATGAGCAGTTCTTC; CDR3aa: CASSGGTPNEQFF
j_gene: TRBJ2-3; d_gene: TRBD1; abundance: NA; v_gene: TRBV7-2; CDR3nt: TGTGCCAGCAGCGCGCTCAGGGGGAACACGCAGTATTTT; CDR3aa: CASSALRGNTQYF
j_gene: TRBJ1-6; d_gene: TRBD1; abundance: NA; v_gene: TRBV7-9; CDR3nt: TGTGCCAGCAGCATACAGGGGGGCTCCTATAATTCACCCCTCCACTTT; CDR3aa: CASSIQGGSYNSPLHF
j_gene: TRBJ2-3; d_gene: NA; abundance: NA; v_gene: TRBV19; CDR3nt: TGTGCCAGTAGTATCGGGGGAACGTCCGATACGCAGTATTTT; CDR3aa: CASSIGGTSDTQYF
j_gene: TRBJ2-1; d_gene: NA; abundance: NA; v_gene: TRBV20-1; CDR3nt: TGCAGTGCTAGGAGAGATGAGCAGTTCTTC; CDR3aa: CSARRDEQFF
j_gene: TRBJ2-1; d_gene: NA; abundance: many; v_gene: TRBV4-2; CDR3nt: TGTGCCAGCAGCCAAGATGGTCTAGCGAATGAGCAGTTCTTC; CDR3aa: CASSQDGLANEQFF
j_gene: TRBJ2-3; d_gene: TRBD2; abundance: NA; v_gene: TRBV6-2/TRBV6-3; CDR3nt: TGTGCCAGCAGTTACCCGCTAGCGGGGAGCACAGATACGCAGTATTTT; CDR3aa: CASSYPLAGSTDTQYF
j_gene: TRBJ2-7; d_gene: TRBD2; abundance: few; v_gene: TRBV7-6; CDR3nt: TGTGCCAGCAGCCCACTGACTAGCGGATACGAGCAGTACTTC; CDR3aa: CASSPLTSGYEQYF
j_gene: TRBJ1-6; d_gene: NA; abundance: few; v_gene: TRBV21-1; CDR3nt: TGTGCCGCGCTCCATTCGGGATCGATCACCTATAATTCACCCCTCCACTTT; CDR3aa: CAALHSGSITYNSPLHF
j_gene: TRBJ2-5; d_gene: NA; abundance: few; v_gene: TRBV5-1; CDR3nt: TGCGCCAGCAGCGAAGGAGAGTCGGAGACCCAGTACTTC; CDR3aa: CASSEGESETQYF
j_gene: TRBJ2-5; d_gene: TRBD1; abundance: NA; v_gene: TRBV6-2/TRBV6-3; CDR3nt: TGTGCCAGCAGAACGCCAGGGGGCGCGGAGACCCAGTACTTC; CDR3aa: CASRTPGGAETQYF